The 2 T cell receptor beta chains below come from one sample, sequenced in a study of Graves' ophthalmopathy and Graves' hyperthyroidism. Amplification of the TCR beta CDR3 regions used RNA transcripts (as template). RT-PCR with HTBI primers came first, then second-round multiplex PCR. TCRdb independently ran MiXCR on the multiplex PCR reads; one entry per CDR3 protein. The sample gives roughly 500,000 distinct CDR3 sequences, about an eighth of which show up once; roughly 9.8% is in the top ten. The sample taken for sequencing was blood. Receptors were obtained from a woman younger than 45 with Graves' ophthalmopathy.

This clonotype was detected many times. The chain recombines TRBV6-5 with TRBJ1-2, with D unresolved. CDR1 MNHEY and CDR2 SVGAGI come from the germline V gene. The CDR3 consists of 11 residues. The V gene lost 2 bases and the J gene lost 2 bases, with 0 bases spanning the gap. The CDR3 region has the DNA TGTGCCAGCAGTTACAACTATGGCTACACCTTC. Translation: CASSYNYGYTF.

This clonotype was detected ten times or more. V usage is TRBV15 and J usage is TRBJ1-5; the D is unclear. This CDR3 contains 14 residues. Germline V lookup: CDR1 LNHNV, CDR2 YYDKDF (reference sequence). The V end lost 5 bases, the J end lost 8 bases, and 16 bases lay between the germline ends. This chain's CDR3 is CATSPQDGSKPQHF. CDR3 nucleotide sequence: TGTGCCACCAGCCCCCAAGATGGTTCAAAGCCCCAGCATTTT.